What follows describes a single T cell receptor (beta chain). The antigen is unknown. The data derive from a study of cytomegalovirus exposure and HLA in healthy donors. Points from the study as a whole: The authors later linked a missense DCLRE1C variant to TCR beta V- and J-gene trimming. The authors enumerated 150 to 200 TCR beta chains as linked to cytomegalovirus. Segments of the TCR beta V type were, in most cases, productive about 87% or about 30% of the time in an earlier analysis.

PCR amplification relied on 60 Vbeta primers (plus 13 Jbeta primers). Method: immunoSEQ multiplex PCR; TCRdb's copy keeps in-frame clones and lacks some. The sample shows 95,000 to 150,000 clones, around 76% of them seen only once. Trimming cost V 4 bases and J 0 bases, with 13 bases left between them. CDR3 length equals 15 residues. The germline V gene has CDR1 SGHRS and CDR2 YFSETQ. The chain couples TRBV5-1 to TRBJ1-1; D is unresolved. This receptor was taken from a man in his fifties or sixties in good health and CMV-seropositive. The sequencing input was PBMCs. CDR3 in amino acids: CASSPSTRMNTEAFF. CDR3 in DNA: TGCGCCAGCAGCCCCTCGACTCGAATGAACACTGAAGCTTTCTTT.